Below are 20 T cell receptor delta chains sequenced from a single sample in a study of gamma delta lymphoproliferative disorders and STAT genes. TCRdb redid the clone calls on the multiplex PCR reads with CATT. The sample lists over 950 delta-chain clones; 2.4% were seen once. Genomic DNA from isolated PBMCs served as the sequencing template. The specimen was blood. These receptors were collected from a human donor in good health.

This clone was seen a few times. A read error is the likely source, as a far larger clone sits one nucleotide away. V and J are TRDV1 and TRDJ1, with D perhaps matching TRDD2 (7 bases). V was pared by 1 base and J by 0 bases, with 42 bases between. Germline V gives CDR1 TSWWSYY, CDR2 QGS. There are 26 residues in the CDR3. CDR3 residues: CALGEPPFLQLPFWGCWTKYTDKLIF. CDR3 sequence (DNA): TGTGCTCTTGGGGAACCTCCTTTCCTACAGCTTCCTTTCTGGGGATGCTGGACAAAGTACACCGATAAACTCATCTTT.

This clone has ten or more counts. A far larger clone lies a single base away; this is likely a read error. This CDR3 is also generated by other DNA sequences in the sample. The chain uses TRDV3 and TRDJ1, with TRDD3 identical over 11 bases. The CDR3 is 16 residues long. CDR1 is TVYSNPD, CDR2 GDNSRS, per germline (reference sequence). J gave up 2 bases and V 2 bases, and 10 bases lay outside the gene matches. DNA for the CDR3: TGTGCCTTTCCAGGGGGCCTGGGGGATACAACCGATAAACTCATCTTT. Encoded protein: CAFPGGLGDTTDKLIF. Filled out from reference TRDV3 and TRDJ1, the complete variable domain reads CDKVTQSSPDQTVASGSEVVLLCTYDTVYSNPDLFWYRIRPDYSFQFVFYGDNSRSEGADFTQGRFSVKHILTQKAFHLVISPVRTEDSATYYCAFPGGLGDTTDKLIFGKGTRVTVEP.

This clone turned up a few times. A read error is likely here: a far larger clone is one base away. Other DNA sequences in the sample encode the same CDR3. The V gene is TRDV1, the J gene TRDJ1, with D possibly called TRDD2 or TRDD3 (5 bases each). This CDR3 is built from 17 residues. Germline V gene lookup returns CDR1 TSWWSYY and CDR2 QGS. The CDR3 bases are TGTGCCCCCCCGGGCGCCTACGGGTGGGGAAGTGTCGATAAACTCATCTTT. This codes for CAPPGAYGWGSVDKLIF.

This clone has only a few counts. The mismatch at residue 12 between this DNA's translation and the TCRdb protein of a much larger clone likely reflects a read error; the protein shown is translated from the DNA. The chain uses TRDV3 and TRDJ1, with 7 bases aligning to TRDD3. Losses at the gene ends were 2 bases for V and 6 bases for J; bases not matched to a gene: 18. This CDR3 contains 16 residues. CDR1 and CDR2 from the germline V gene are TVYSNPD and GDNSRS (reference sequence). In DNA form, the CDR3 reads TGTGCCTTTCCTGGCTGGGGGTCCGAGCCTACCAATAAACTCATCTTT. It codes for CAFPGWGSEPTNKLIF.

This clone was counted between two and nine times. TCRdb's protein for this DNA is that of a much larger clone and differs from the translation at residue 5, likely a read error; the protein shown is the DNA translation. This chain joins TRDV3 and TRDJ1, with 8 bases fitting TRDD3. CDR1 is TVYSNPD and CDR2 is GDNSRS in the germline V gene (reference sequence). The CDR3 extends over 16 amino acids. Trimming took 2 bases from V and 3 from J; bases not matched to a gene: 14. CDR3: CAFVAPTGGIADKLIF. The CDR3 region has the DNA TGTGCCTTTGTTGCTCCTACTGGGGGGATTGCCGATAAACTCATCTTT.

The table lists this clone with a few counts. A read error likely explains why the TCRdb protein, taken from a much larger clone, differs from this DNA's translation at residue 12; the protein shown is translated from the DNA. The gene calls are TRDV1 and TRDJ1; weak D call: TRDD3 (5 bases). CDR3 length: 20 residues. Looked up from germline, CDR1 is TSWWSYY and CDR2 is QGS. V lost 2 bases and J lost 0, with 25 bases in between. CDR3 DNA sequence: TGTGCTCTTGGGGAAAGGCTCGGGGGGCCCTCGGAGCCTTACACCGATAAACTCATCTTT. It yields the protein CALGERLGGPSEPYTDKLIF.

The V gene lacks a call, and TRDJ1 is the J gene; the table's TRDD3 call for D was not verified on the DNA. The CDR3 has 24 residues. CDR3 sequence: CALGEPKRFLTHLGDQAYTDKLIF. The CDR3 DNA is TGTGCTCTTGGGGAACCGAAGCGGTTCCTGACCCATCTGGGGGACCAGGCGTACACCGATAAACTCATCTTT.

This clone is labeled as medium-sized. One base separates it from a far larger clone, so it is likely a read error. This chain uses TRDV2 with TRDJ1; D might be TRDD2 (6 bases). Germline V gene data show CDR1 as GEAIGNYY and CDR2 as EKD. The CDR3 runs to 15 residues. V was trimmed by 6 bases and J by 1 base, leaving 17 bases between them. The CDR3 sequence: CACPLLQMGTDKLIF. CDR3 sequence (DNA): TGTGCCTGTCCCCTCCTACAGATGGGCACCGATAAACTCATCTTT.

The table lists this clone with many counts. TCRdb's entry gives the protein of a much larger clone, which mismatches this DNA's translation at residue 8, likely from a read error; the protein reported here is translated from the DNA. The gene calls are TRDV1 and TRDJ1; D possibly corresponds to TRDD3 (5 bases). Germline V gives CDR1 TSWWSYY, CDR2 QGS. Trimming pared 9 bases from V and 7 bases from J, leaving 24 bases between. CDR3 length: 15 amino acids. The CDR3 sequence: CALVQYWIPGSKLIF. The CDR3 nucleotides read TGTGCTCTAGTACAGTACTGGATCCCCGGGTCTAAACTCATCTTT.

V usage is TRDV3 and J usage is TRDJ1, with TRDD3 matching over 8 bases. Trimming cost V 2 bases and J 1 base; bases outside gene matches: 12. CDR1 and CDR2 from the germline V gene are TVYSNPD and GDNSRS (reference sequence). This CDR3 is built from 16 residues. CDR3 sequence (DNA): TGTGCCTTTCCTGGCTGGGGGAGTCCGATCACCGATAAACTCATCTTT. It translates to CAFPGWGSPITDKLIF.

A word on this clone: TCRdb's entry gives the protein of a much larger clone, which mismatches this DNA's translation at residue 17, likely from a read error; the protein reported here is translated from the DNA. The genes are TRDV3 and TRDJ1, with 11 bases that match TRDD3. Germline loops: CDR1 TVYSNPD, CDR2 GDNSRS (reference sequence). The CDR3 is made up of 19 amino acids. The chain's CDR3 is CAVRPSRDGWGILADKRIF. As DNA, the CDR3 is TGTGCCGTGAGGCCTTCCCGTGACGGCTGGGGGATACTAGCCGATAAACGCATCTTT.

Details on this clone: The protein that TCRdb holds for this DNA derives from a much larger clone and differs from the translated DNA at residue 7, which likely indicates a read error; the protein shown here is translated from the DNA. Other nucleotide sequences in the sample specify the same CDR3. The chain recombines TRDV1 with TRDJ1; D unresolved. CDR1 and CDR2 from the germline V gene are TSWWSYY and QGS. CDR3 length: 15 residues. V was pared by 9 bases and J by 7 bases, with 24 bases between. The chain's CDR3 is CALVQYRVPGSKLIF. The CDR3 coding sequence is TGTGCTCTAGTACAGTACAGGGTCCCCGGGTCTAAACTCATCTTT.

The sample holds many counts of this clone. The protein held in TCRdb is that of a much larger clone and does not match this DNA's translation at residue 12, likely because of a read error; the protein shown is translated from the DNA. The chain is built from TRDV1 and TRDJ1; D is perhaps TRDD3 (6 bases). This CDR3 has 15 amino acids. V lost 9 bases to trimming and J lost 10 bases, with 27 bases between them. The germline V gene has CDR1 TSWWSYY and CDR2 QGS. Here the CDR3 DNA reads TGTGCTCTAGTACAGTACTGGGTCCCCGGGTCTAGACTCATCTTT. It codes for CALVQYWVPGSRLIF.

This clone has only a few counts. A far bigger clonotype differs at one base, so this is likely a read error. Other DNA sequences in the sample encode the same CDR3. V is TRDV1 and J is TRDJ1, with D hard to call. Germline CDR1 TSWWSYY, CDR2 QGS. The CDR3 spans 21 residues. V was pared by 2 bases and J by 8 bases, with 36 bases between. DNA for the CDR3: TGTGCTCTTGGGGAAGGTCCCCTTTATCGACCCGTACACCCGAAGTTCGACAAACTCATCTTT. It is translated as CALGEGPLYRPVHPKFDKLIF.

This clone came up a few times. For this DNA, TCRdb reports the protein of a much larger clone, which diverges at residues 8 and 14, most likely from a read error; the protein presented here is translated directly from the DNA. J is TRDJ1 and V is TRDV2; tentatively, D is TRDD2 (6 bases). In germline, CDR1 is GEAIGNYY, CDR2 EKD. The CDR3 is made up of 15 amino acids. Written as DNA, the CDR3 is TGTGCCTGTCCCCTCCTACAGTTGGACACCGATAAACTCACCTTT. As protein: CACPLLQLDTDKLTF.

This clone was observed at least ten times. This likely reflects a read error, since a far larger clone is one base away. Within the sample, other DNA sequences also encode this same CDR3. This chain connects TRDV1 to TRDJ1, with D possibly matching TRDD3 (6 bases). Looked up from germline, CDR1 is TSWWSYY and CDR2 is QGS. This CDR3 comprises 15 residues. Trimming cost V 9 bases and J 7 bases, with 24 bases left between them. CDR3 DNA: TGTGCTCTAGTGCAGTACTGGGTCCCCGGGTCTAAACTCATCTTT. Protein: CALVQYWVPGSKLIF.

This clone was picked up a small number of times. TCRdb records a much larger clone's protein for this DNA, with a difference at residue 14 that likely arises from a read error; the protein given is the translation of the DNA. The chain joins TRDV3 to TRDJ1; 11 nucleotides line up with TRDD3. The CDR3 length is 16 residues. Germline V CDR1 and CDR2: TVYSNPD, GDNSRS (reference sequence). The CDR3 region has the DNA TGTGCCTTCCCAGGGGGCCTGGGGGATACAACCGATAAACACATCTTT. Protein product: CAFPGGLGDTTDKHIF.

Only a few counts were recorded for this clone. For this DNA, TCRdb reports the protein of a much larger clone, which diverges at residue 9, most likely from a read error; the protein presented here is translated directly from the DNA. J is TRDJ1 and V is TRDV3; the match to TRDD3 covers 10 bases. The V and J ends lost 3 bases and 1 base, in that order; junction bases with no gene match: 11. Germline CDR1 and CDR2: TVYSNPD and GDNSRS (reference sequence). CDR3 length: 16 residues. The CDR3 region has the DNA TGTGCCTTCTCTGCCTGGGGGATAGATGTCACCGATAAACTCATCTTT. It yields the protein CAFSAWGIDVTDKLIF.

The J gene is TRDJ1, the V gene TRDV1; weak D call: TRDD3 (5 bases). CDR3 size: 14 residues. Deletions cut 0 bases from V and 7 bases from J, with 12 bases between. Per the germline V gene, CDR1 is TSWWSYY and CDR2 is QGS. CDR3 sequence (DNA): TGTGCTCTTGGGGAACTGGGGGGTCCCCTTAAACTCATCTTT. It specifies CALGELGGPLKLIF.

As concerns this clone: A read error is likely here: a far larger clone is one base away. Other DNA sequences from this sample encode an identical CDR3 as well. The chain joins TRDV1 to TRDJ1; 9 bases match TRDD3. In germline, CDR1 is TSWWSYY, CDR2 QGS. With V trimmed by 4 bases and J by 0 bases, 15 bases remained unmatched. The CDR3 runs 19 residues. Here the CDR3 DNA reads TGTGCTCTTGGGGGGCCCCTACTAATACTGGGGGACAACACCGATAAACTCATCTTT. Translating it yields CALGGPLLILGDNTDKLIF.